The 28 T cell receptor beta chains below were found in one sample sequenced in a study of cytomegalovirus exposure and HLA in healthy donors. With 60 Vbeta and 13 Jbeta primers, the PCR was carried out. The repertoire was sequenced with immunoSEQ multiplex PCR; TCRdb's copy has only in-frame clones and lacks some. The sample contains about 130,000 clones, approximately 80% of which appear only once. The sample taken for sequencing was PBMCs. The receptors were sampled from a male donor in good health and CMV-seropositive.

The rearrangement joins TRBV6-6 to TRBJ2-1; D ambiguous. CDR3 length equals 15 residues. Germline V gene sequence: CDR1 MNHNY, CDR2 SVGAGI (reference sequence). The germline V and J ends were trimmed by 7 bases and 0 bases, with 13 bases remaining between them. This chain's CDR3 is CASTIVASSYNEQFF. DNA for the CDR3: TGTGCCAGCACTATCGTAGCCAGCTCCTACAATGAGCAGTTCTTC.

This CDR3 is CASSPPGQLDNSPLHF. The CDR3 coding sequence is TGTGCCAGCAGCCCTCCCGGACAGCTAGATAATTCACCCCTCCACTTT. The chain employs TRBV5-4 and TRBJ1-6; tentative D call: TRBD1 (6 bases). This CDR3 spans 16 amino acids. V gave up 4 bases and J gave up 5 bases, with 16 bases separating them. Germline V gives CDR1 SGHNT, CDR2 YYREEE (reference sequence).

The chain couples TRBV15 to TRBJ1-1; 8 bases match TRBD1. V was clipped by 3 bases and J by 6 bases; unmatched bases: 9. This CDR3 has 15 residues. Per germline, CDR1 LNHNV and CDR2 YYDKDF (reference sequence). CDR3 in amino acids: CATSSRQGYLPEAFF. The CDR3 DNA follows: TGTGCCACCAGCAGTCGACAGGGGTATTTGCCTGAAGCTTTCTTT.

This chain links TRBV6-6 with TRBJ2-7; D perhaps matches TRBD2 (5 bases). The CDR3 runs 15 residues. V lost 2 bases, J lost 0 bases, and 11 bases lay in between. Germline assignment: CDR1 MNHNY and CDR2 SVGAGI (reference sequence). CDR3 DNA: TGTGCCAGCAGTTACGAGGGCCGTGGCTCCTACGAGCAGTACTTC. The encoded protein is CASSYEGRGSYEQYF.

V gene TRBV5-1 combines with J gene TRBJ1-4; D remains ambiguous. Germline V lookup: CDR1 SGHRS, CDR2 YFSETQ. Trimming removed 7 bases from V and 8 bases from J, with 18 bases in between. The CDR3 totals 14 residues. The CDR3 is CASSKGGSEEKLFF. The DNA of the CDR3 is TGCGCCAGCTCAAAAGGAGGGTCAGAAGAAAAACTGTTTTTT.

V is TRBV7-9 and J is TRBJ2-5; possible D gene TRBD2, 6 bases. Trimming left V 4 bases short and J 0 bases short, with 12 bases between. Germline CDR1 is SEHNR and CDR2 is FQNEAQ (reference sequence). This CDR3 has 15 residues. The CDR3 is CASSSRGAYQETQYF. CDR3 nucleotides: TGTGCCAGCAGCTCCCGCGGGGCGTACCAAGAGACCCAGTACTTC.

CDR3 loop: CASSLAVAVQYF. DNA for the CDR3: TGTGCCAGCAGCTTAGCGGTGGCGGTGCAGTATTTT. The chain recombines TRBV7-2 with TRBJ2-3; D call uncertain. V was pared by 0 bases and J by 11 bases, with 9 bases between. The length of the CDR3 is 12 residues. Looked up from germline, CDR1 is SGHTA and CDR2 is FQGNSA.

The chain uses TRBV2 and TRBJ2-3; D remains unclear. The CDR3 loop spans 14 amino acids. Germline assignment: CDR1 SNHLY and CDR2 FYNNEI. V shed 4 bases and J shed 1 base, with 9 bases lying between them. CDR3 sequence: CASSVETGTDTQYF. CDR3 bases: TGTGCCAGCAGTGTTGAAACGGGCACAGATACGCAGTATTTT.

This chain uses TRBV6-1 with TRBJ1-5; 8 bases line up with TRBD1. The J segment lost 4 bases and the V segment lost 6 bases, leaving 8 bases of the junction unmatched. Germline CDR1 is MNHNS and CDR2 is SASEGT. The CDR3 has 15 amino acids. Here the CDR3 DNA reads TGTGCCAGCAGAGACTACCAGGGGGCGAATCAGCCCCAGCATTTT. Translation: CASRDYQGANQPQHF.

The chain has TRBV4-1 and TRBJ2-1; 8 nucleotides agree with TRBD2. The ends lost 1 base at V and 0 bases at J; junction bases unmatched: 8. Germline V CDR1 and CDR2: MGHRA, YSYEKL. CDR3 length: 18 residues. CDR3 coding DNA: TGCGCCAGCAGCCAAGCGGGTAGCGGGGAGGGCTCCTACAATGAGCAGTTCTTC. Translating gives CASSQAGSGEGSYNEQFF.

The chain joins TRBV29-1 to TRBJ2-1, with D unresolved. CDR3 length equals 14 residues. Germline values: CDR1 SQVTM, CDR2 ANQGSEA. Trimming removed 1 base from V and 3 bases from J, with 10 bases in between. The CDR3 DNA sequence: TGCAGCGTTGAAGCCGCGCTGGTCTACAATGAGCAGTTCTTC. Protein product: CSVEAALVYNEQFF.

CDR3 region: CASSSPRDSLWEQFF. DNA for the CDR3: TGTGCCAGCAGTTCGCCGCGGGACTCCTTATGGGAGCAGTTCTTC. The V and J genes are TRBV28 and TRBJ2-1; D perhaps matches TRBD2 (6 bases). This CDR3 is 15 amino acids long. With 4 bases removed from V and 10 bases from J, the gap between germline ends came to 20 bases. The germline gives CDR1 MDHEN, CDR2 SYDVKM. The full variable domain, completed using reference TRBV28 and TRBJ2-1, is DVKVTQSSRYLVKRTGEKVFLECVQDMDHENMFWYRQDPGLGLRLIYFSYDVKMKEKGDIPEGYSVSREKKERFSLILESASTNQTSMYLCASSSPRDSLWEQFFGPGTRLTVL.

This rearrangement joins TRBV10-1 to TRBJ2-3; 7 bases are shared with TRBD2. The germline V gene has CDR1 WNHNN and CDR2 SYGVQD (reference sequence). CDR3 length: 11 amino acids. Unmatched junction bases numbered 6, after V lost 6 bases and J lost 12 bases. The CDR3 loop is CASRGLDLQYF. In nucleotides, the CDR3 is TGCGCCAGCAGAGGACTAGACCTACAGTATTTT.

The chain recombines TRBV6-1 with TRBJ2-6; a possible D gene is TRBD1 (6 bases). V lost 2 bases and J 1 base, leaving 9 bases between the germline ends. This CDR3 spans 16 amino acids. Germline V gives CDR1 MNHNS, CDR2 SASEGT. CDR3 loop: CASSELRGSGANVLTF. The CDR3 nucleotides are TGTGCCAGCAGTGAACTAAGGGGGTCTGGGGCCAACGTCCTGACTTTC.

The chain carries TRBV7-3 and TRBJ2-1, with 9 positions matching TRBD1. Germline values: CDR1 SGHTA, CDR2 FQGTGA. The CDR3 runs 18 residues. The trim removed 5 bases at V and 2 bases at J, leaving 13 bases unmatched. The CDR3, as DNA: TGTGCCAGCAGCCACCGGGACAGGGATTTGTGGACCTACAATGAGCAGTTCTTC. Translated: CASSHRDRDLWTYNEQFF.

Only one count was recorded for this clone. This chain links TRBV12-2 with TRBJ1-2; the DNA was not compared with TRBD1, the D call given in the table. TRBV12-2 is assigned pseudogene status. The CDR3 covers 14 residues. The CDR3 protein is CASRVNGQFYGYTF. CDR3 bases: TGTGCAAGTCGCGTCAATGGGCAGTTTTATGGCTACACCTTC.

This chain links TRBV2 with TRBJ2-6, with 12 bases aligning to TRBD2. The CDR3 has 18 residues. Germline assignment: CDR1 SNHLY and CDR2 FYNNEI. Trimming cost V 6 bases and J 0 bases; bases outside gene matches: 6. The CDR3 sequence: CASRVTSGGSSGANVLTF. The DNA for the CDR3 is TGTGCCAGCAGGGTGACTAGCGGGGGAAGCTCTGGGGCCAACGTCCTGACTTTC.

The rearrangement joins TRBV30 to TRBJ2-1; 10 bases line up with TRBD2. CDR3 length equals 17 residues. The V gene end was trimmed by 5 bases and the J gene end by 1 base; junction bases not matched to a gene: 11. CDR1 GTSNPN and CDR2 SVGIG come from the germline V gene (reference sequence). CDR3 amino acids: CAWGGASGGLSYNEQFF. The CDR3 DNA reads as TGTGCCTGGGGGGGGGCTAGCGGGGGACTTTCCTACAATGAGCAGTTCTTC.

This sequence joins TRBV6-4 and TRBJ2-5; possible D gene TRBD2, 5 bases. V lost 6 bases, J lost 0 bases, and 11 bases lay in between. Germline V gives CDR1 MRHNA, CDR2 SNTAGT. The CDR3 covers 14 residues. DNA for the CDR3: TGTGCCAGCAGAGAAACTAGGGACCAAGAGACCCAGTACTTC. Amino acid sequence: CASRETRDQETQYF.

The chain is built from TRBV14 and TRBJ1-2; 11 bases line up with TRBD1. V was clipped by 2 bases and J by 9 bases; unmatched bases: 8. CDR1 is SGHDN, CDR2 FVKESK, per germline. The CDR3 totals 15 residues. The chain's CDR3 is CASSQWTGGLSSYTF. The CDR3 DNA sequence: TGTGCCAGCAGCCAATGGACAGGGGGCCTATCAAGCTACACCTTC.

This clone was counted only a few times. V is TRBV27 and J is TRBJ2-7, with TRBD1 as a possible D gene (6 bases). V dropped 3 bases and J dropped 5 bases, with 23 bases sitting between them. The germline V gene encodes CDR1 MNHEY and CDR2 SMNVEV (reference sequence). This CDR3 is 17 amino acids long. The CDR3 DNA sequence: TGTGCCAGCAGTTTCCGGGACATAGCCCAACAGGACGACGAGCAGTACTTC. Residues: CASSFRDIAQQDDEQYF.

CDR3 in DNA: TGTGCCAGCAGCCTTGACAGGGGCACTGAAGCTTTCTTT. Translation gives CASSLDRGTEAFF. This rearrangement joins TRBV5-6 to TRBJ1-1, with TRBD1 matching 8 bases. The CDR3 runs 13 residues. V lost 4 bases to trimming and J lost 4 bases; unmatched junction nucleotides: 3. The germline V gene encodes CDR1 SGHDT and CDR2 YYEEEE.

This rearrangement joins TRBV19 to TRBJ2-2; TRBD2 agrees at 7 bases. V lost 7 bases and J lost 1; bases outside the gene matches: 6. Germline-derived CDR1 and CDR2 are LNHDA and SQIVND (reference sequence). The CDR3 runs 15 residues. DNA of the CDR3: TGTGCCAGTACCCGACTAGCAGTGAACACCGGGGAGCTGTTTTTT. Its translation is CASTRLAVNTGELFF.

This chain joins TRBV5-1 and TRBJ2-2; TRBD1 aligns across 7 bases. The CDR3 totals 17 residues. Per germline, CDR1 SGHRS and CDR2 YFSETQ. Trimming removed 2 bases from V and 5 bases from J; junction bases left unmatched: 12. The CDR3 here is CASSLRDREYRTGELFF. The CDR3 coding sequence is TGCGCCAGCAGCTTAAGAGACAGGGAGTATAGGACCGGGGAGCTGTTTTTT.

The genes are TRBV7-9 and TRBJ1-4; 10 bases agree with TRBD1. With V trimmed by 1 base and J by 0 bases, 5 bases remained unmatched. Looked up from germline, CDR1 is SEHNR and CDR2 is FQNEAQ (reference sequence). This CDR3 has 18 residues. The CDR3 nucleotides read TGTGCCAGCAGCTTAGGACAGGGGGCACCCTCAACTAATGAAAAACTGTTTTTT. Protein product: CASSLGQGAPSTNEKLFF.

The rearrangement links TRBV10-2 to TRBJ2-1, with TRBD2 matching over 8 bases. From germline, CDR1 is WSHSY and CDR2 SAAADI. The CDR3 runs to 14 residues. V was clipped by 7 bases and J by 4 bases; unmatched bases: 6. In nucleotides, the CDR3 is TGCGCCAGCAAAAACGGGAGGGTTTACAATGAGCAGTTCTTC. It encodes CASKNGRVYNEQFF.

The chain links TRBV6-5 to TRBJ1-4, with 9 bases lining up with TRBD1. Germline V CDR1 and CDR2: MNHEY, SVGAGI. The CDR3 extends over 16 amino acids. With 4 bases clipped from V and 4 bases from J, the junction kept 7 bases outside the gene matches. CDR3 DNA sequence: TGTGCCAGCAGTTTGGGACAGGGAGACGTTAATGAAAAACTGTTTTTT. This sequence encodes CASSLGQGDVNEKLFF.

On this clone: Other DNA sequences within the sample encode an identical CDR3. The J gene is TRBJ1-1, the V gene TRBV19; D is uncertain. This CDR3 spans 14 amino acids. Germline V lookup: CDR1 LNHDA, CDR2 SQIVND (reference sequence). V gave up 5 bases and J gave up 1 base, with 11 bases separating them. In DNA, the CDR3 is TGTGCCAGTAGTCCCCGTGGCGGGAACACTGAAGCTTTCTTT. Encoded protein: CASSPRGGNTEAFF.